Listed below are T cell receptor beta chains from one sample, sequenced in a study of T cells in Graves' hyperthyroidism and ophthalmopathy. One entry per CDR3 protein, called by TCRdb with MiXCR from the multiplex PCR reads. The repertoire holds 550,000 to 800,000 distinct CDR3 sequences, with 15% to 20% as singletons. The sequencing input was blood. The receptors come from a man aged 18 to 29 with Graves' hyperthyroidism. Each CDR3 is given with its conserved first and last residue. D genes are given only for firm matches. The size of a clone is reported for some rows only, either as once, few or many, or as a class for expanded clones.

abundance | d_gene | j_gene | len | v_gene | CDR3aa | CDR3nt
many | TRBD2 | TRBJ2-5 | 14 | TRBV6-1 | CASSWSGSEETQYF | TGTGCCAGCAGCTGGAGCGGGAGTGAAGAGACCCAGTACTTC
many | . | TRBJ2-3 | 11 | TRBV13 | CASAWTDTQYF | TGTGCCAGCGCTTGGACAGATACGCAGTATTTT
. | TRBD2 | TRBJ2-7 | 14 | TRBV20-1 | CSAIPTSETYEQYF | TGCAGTGCTATTCCTACTAGCGAAACCTACGAGCAGTACTTC
many | TRBD2 | TRBJ2-1 | 15 | TRBV28 | CASSQRTSGRYEQFF | TGTGCCAGCAGTCAGAGGACTAGCGGGAGATATGAGCAGTTCTTC
few | TRBD1 | TRBJ2-1 | 16 | TRBV18 | CASSPSGQGAGLEQFF | TGTGCCAGCTCACCCTCGGGACAGGGGGCTGGACTTGAGCAGTTCTTC
. | TRBD1 | TRBJ2-1 | 11 | TRBV30 | CAFDRGNEQFF | TGTGCCTTTGACAGGGGTAATGAGCAGTTCTTC
few | TRBD2 | TRBJ2-1 | 13 | TRBV20-1 | CTFEGLGGYEQFF | TGCACCTTTGAGGGACTAGGGGGATATGAGCAGTTCTTC
many | TRBD2 | TRBJ2-1 | 16 | TRBV11-2 | CASSSLAGEVRNEQFF | TGTGCCAGCAGCTCACTAGCGGGAGAAGTGCGCAATGAGCAGTTCTTC
. | . | TRBJ2-1 | 16 | TRBV3-1 | CASSQDWASANNEQFF | TGTGCCAGCAGCCAAGATTGGGCTAGCGCCAACAATGAGCAGTTCTTC
. | . | TRBJ2-7 | 13 | TRBV20-1 | CSAVQGFSYEQYF | TGCAGTGCTGTACAGGGTTTCTCCTACGAGCAGTACTTC
many | . | TRBJ1-4 | 15 | TRBV28 | CASSLAGLGNEKLFF | TGTGCCAGCAGTTTAGCCGGCCTCGGTAATGAAAAACTGTTTTTT
. | . | TRBJ2-7 | 16 | TRBV28 | CASSWVFGSTGYEQYF | TGTGCCAGCAGTTGGGTCTTCGGGAGCACAGGGTACGAGCAGTACTTC
many | . | TRBJ2-3 | 13 | TRBV7-2 | CASSSTRTDTQYF | TGTGCCAGCAGCTCGACGCGCACAGATACGCAGTATTTT
once | . | TRBJ2-3 | 15 | TRBV29-1 | CSVDGRSIGTDTQYF | TGCAGCGTTGACGGCAGGTCTATAGGCACAGATACGCAGTATTTT
. | TRBD1 | TRBJ1-6 | 16 | TRBV27 | CASSFTGGWDNSPLHF | TGTGCCAGCAGTTTCACAGGGGGCTGGGATAATTCACCCCTCCACTTT
many | . | TRBJ1-5 | 13 | TRBV7-2 | CASSYRDNQPQHF | TGTGCCAGCAGCTACAGGGACAATCAGCCCCAGCATTTT
. | . | TRBJ2-5 | 16 | TRBV24-1 | CATSDRDFWDPETQYF | TGTGCCACCAGTGACCGAGATTTTTGGGATCCGGAGACCCAGTACTTC
many | TRBD1 | TRBJ1-2 | 13 | TRBV12-3/TRBV12-4 | CASSYRGLYGYTF | TGTGCCAGCAGTTACAGGGGCCTCTATGGCTACACCTTC
few | . | TRBJ2-3 | 15 | TRBV6-1 | CASSEVSAPTDTQYF | TGTGCCAGCAGTGAGGTTTCAGCCCCCACAGATACGCAGTATTTT
. | . | TRBJ2-2 | 16 | TRBV30 | CAWSILGGLTVGELFF | TGTGCCTGGAGTATCTTAGGGGGACTAACGGTCGGGGAGCTGTTTTTT
. | . | TRBJ2-1 | 15 | TRBV3-1 | CASSQDVGSYNEQFF | TGTGCCAGCAGCCAGGACGTAGGATCCTACAATGAGCAGTTCTTC
few | . | TRBJ2-7 | 15 | TRBV20-1 | CSAGRGGGVQNEQYF | TGCAGTGCCGGTAGGGGCGGTGGAGTCCAGAACGAGCAGTACTTC
. | . | TRBJ2-3 | 13 | TRBV25-1 | CASTRLGQDTQYF | TGTGCCAGCACCAGACTAGGGCAAGATACGCAGTATTTT
. | TRBD2 | TRBJ2-1 | 13 | TRBV7-3 | CASSLLAQNEQFF | TGTGCCAGCAGCCTACTAGCGCAAAATGAGCAGTTCTTC
. | . | TRBJ1-5 | 16 | TRBV19 | CASSIGASKVPQPQHF | TGTGCCAGTAGTATAGGGGCCTCCAAGGTGCCTCAGCCCCAGCATTTT
. | TRBD1 | TRBJ2-1 | 15 | TRBV7-8 | CASSSGTGPYNEQFF | TGTGCCAGCAGCTCCGGGACAGGGCCCTACAATGAGCAGTTCTTC
many | . | TRBJ2-5 | 14 | TRBV28 | CASSPAGGGETQYF | TGTGCCAGCAGTCCGGCGGGTGGGGGAGAGACCCAGTACTTC
. | TRBD2 | TRBJ2-5 | 16 | TRBV7-9 | CASSWGLAGSQETQYF | TGTGCCAGCAGCTGGGGACTAGCGGGATCCCAAGAGACCCAGTACTTC
. | TRBD2 | TRBJ2-1 | 16 | TRBV7-8 | CASSLASGSSYNEQLF | TGTGCCAGCAGCTTAGCTAGCGGGAGTTCCTACAATGAGCAGCTCTTC
few | TRBD1 | TRBJ2-1 | 14 | TRBV20-1 | CSARDYRGRNEQFF | TGCAGTGCTAGAGATTACAGGGGAAGGAATGAGCAGTTCTTC
. | . | TRBJ2-7 | 16 | TRBV4-2 | CASSQDGTARSYEQYF | TGTGCCAGCAGCCAAGATGGGACCGCAAGATCCTACGAGCAGTACTTC
few | TRBD1 | TRBJ1-3 | 15 | TRBV19 | CASSLGTDSGNTIYF | TGTGCCAGTAGTCTCGGGACAGACTCTGGAAACACCATATATTTT
. | . | TRBJ2-3 | 14 | TRBV19 | CASKWTEHTDTQYF | TGTGCCAGTAAATGGACAGAACACACAGATACGCAGTATTTT
. | TRBD1 | TRBJ2-7 | 15 | TRBV14 | CASSHRQGPMYEQYF | TGTGCCAGCAGCCACCGACAGGGTCCTATGTACGAGCAGTACTTC
. | TRBD1 | TRBJ1-2 | 14 | TRBV28 | CASSFIQGIDGYTF | TGTGCCAGCAGTTTCATACAGGGGATCGACGGCTACACCTTC
many | . | TRBJ2-7 | 15 | TRBV28 | CASSFGHRASYEQYF | TGTGCCAGCAGTTTTGGGCACAGGGCATCCTACGAGCAGTACTTC
many | TRBD2 | TRBJ2-3 | 17 | TRBV12-3/TRBV12-4 | CASSLYWTSGSTDTQYF | TGTGCCAGCAGTTTGTATTGGACTAGCGGTTCCACAGATACGCAGTATTTT
many | . | TRBJ2-6 | 13 | TRBV12-3/TRBV12-4 | CASRGQGANVLTF | TGTGCCAGCCGGGGGCAGGGGGCCAACGTCCTGACTTTC
few | . | TRBJ2-3 | 16 | TRBV20-1 | CSARGTPGTGVDTQYF | TGCAGTGCTAGAGGGACCCCAGGGACCGGAGTAGATACGCAGTATTTT
. | . | TRBJ1-2 | 11 | TRBV30 | CAWSRLSGYTF | TGTGCCTGGAGTAGGTTGTCCGGCTACACCTTC
. | TRBD1 | TRBJ2-3 | 17 | TRBV11-2 | CASSLIFGTGGADTQYF | TGTGCCAGCAGCTTAATTTTTGGGACAGGGGGCGCAGATACGCAGTATTTT
many | . | TRBJ2-6 | 17 | TRBV27 | CASSLSGGHSGANVLTF | TGTGCCAGCAGTTTATCCGGAGGGCACTCTGGGGCCAACGTCCTGACTTTC
many | . | TRBJ1-2 | 14 | TRBV20-1 | CSARERAGVYGYTF | TGCAGTGCTAGAGAAAGGGCAGGGGTCTATGGCTACACCTTC
many | . | TRBJ2-3 | 14 | TRBV28 | CASSFGEGTDTQYF | TGTGCCAGCAGTTTCGGGGAGGGCACAGATACGCAGTATTTT
. | TRBD1 | TRBJ1-3 | 15 | TRBV2 | CASSDQTGSGNTIYF | TGTGCCAGCAGTGACCAGACAGGGTCCGGAAACACCATATATTTT
. | . | TRBJ2-7 | 12 | TRBV7-2 | CASSLDSDEQYF | TGTGCCAGCAGCTTAGACTCTGACGAGCAGTACTTC
few | . | TRBJ2-1 | 13 | TRBV6-1 | CASSEIRVAEQFF | TGTGCCAGCAGTGAAATAAGGGTAGCTGAGCAGTTCTTC
. | . | TRBJ2-1 | 17 | TRBV28 | CASSFIRGGAPYNEQFF | TGTGCCAGCAGTTTTATTCGTGGAGGGGCTCCCTACAATGAGCAGTTCTTC
. | . | TRBJ2-2 | 14 | TRBV20-1 | CSAGGTQNTGELFF | TGCAGTGCTGGAGGGACGCAGAACACCGGGGAGCTGTTTTTT
many | TRBD2 | TRBJ2-3 | 15 | TRBV20-1 | CSARERTSPTDTQYF | TGCAGTGCTAGAGAGCGGACTAGCCCCACAGATACGCAGTATTTT
few | TRBD2 | TRBJ2-1 | 16 | TRBV20-1 | CSARSQTSGATMKQFF | TGCAGTGCTAGATCCCAGACTAGCGGGGCCACAATGAAGCAGTTCTTC
. | . | TRBJ1-1 | 15 | TRBV13 | CASSLLREGNTEAFF | TGTGCCAGCAGCTTATTACGGGAGGGGAACACTGAAGCTTTCTTT
many | TRBD1 | TRBJ2-7 | 14 | TRBV28 | CASSTPGTGYEQYF | TGTGCCAGCAGTACGCCCGGGACAGGCTACGAGCAGTACTTC
. | . | TRBJ2-3 | 17 | TRBV6-2/TRBV6-3 | CASSPRDPNPSTDTQYF | TGTGCCAGCAGTCCCCGGGACCCAAATCCCAGCACAGATACGCAGTATTTT
few | . | TRBJ2-1 | 12 | TRBV6-1 | CASRDTYNEQFF | TGTGCCAGCAGGGACACCTACAATGAGCAGTTCTTC